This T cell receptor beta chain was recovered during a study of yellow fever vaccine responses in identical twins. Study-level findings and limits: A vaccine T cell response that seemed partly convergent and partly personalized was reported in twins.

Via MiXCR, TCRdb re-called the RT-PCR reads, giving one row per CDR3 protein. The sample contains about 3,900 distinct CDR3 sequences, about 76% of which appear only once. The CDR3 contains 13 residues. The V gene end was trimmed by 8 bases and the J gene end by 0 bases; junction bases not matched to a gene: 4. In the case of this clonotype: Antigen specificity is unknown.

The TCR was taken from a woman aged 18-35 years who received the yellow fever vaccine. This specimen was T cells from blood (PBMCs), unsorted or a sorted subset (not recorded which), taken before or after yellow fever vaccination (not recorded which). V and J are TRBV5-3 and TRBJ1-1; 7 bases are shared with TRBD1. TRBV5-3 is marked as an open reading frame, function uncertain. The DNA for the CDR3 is TGTGCCAGTACAGGGGACTTGAACACTGAAGCTTTCTTT. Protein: CASTGDLNTEAFF.